What follows is one T cell receptor (beta chain) and its context. It lacks a known antigen. No quality values exist for individual bases; no much larger clone is one base distant. Based on the germline V gene, the CDR1 and CDR2 sequences are LGHNT and FRNRAP. V is trimmed back by 7 bases and J by 5 bases, and the junction contains 9 bases that no gene match accounts for. The CDR3 numbers 14 residues from cysteine through phenylalanine. Kept here is only the CDR3 DNA, which spans 42 bases and is read in frame from base 1. This sample was included in a study of CD8 T cells in ankylosing spondylitis (dated by TCRdb to 2016 to 2017). In the study overall: To find TCR variants linked to disease, the study profiled T cell receptor beta repertoires in ankylosing spondylitis patients and healthy donors. In total, the full study cohort was made up of approximately 99 healthy donors and 25 or so ankylosing spondylitis patients. Peripheral blood was sampled, and synovial fluid was also collected from ankylosing spondylitis patients.

This sample was sequenced with an Illumina HiSeq 2500. Quantitative 5'-RACE with molecular barcodes was the method used to prepare the TCR beta libraries. The authors' pipeline ran thus. Disease-linked TCR variants were identified with a new computational method built on a probabilistic model of VDJ rearrangement. Using fastp at Q25 and MiXCR, TCRdb reprocessed the public reads and kept productive beta chains. Rows with a matching CDR3 protein are joined into one entry that keeps the most common DNA and genes. The V and J calls and clone size come from TCRdb's table, not from the authors' own analysis. The sample table holds 350,000 or so distinct CDR3 sequences, of which roughly 14% were seen once. Clones ranked in the top ten supply around 1% of the sample. General findings and caveats noted by the study authors: The disease-linked clones were reported to be significantly enriched in matched synovial fluid samples from ankylosing spondylitis patients. A CD8+ phenotype was shown by the disease-linked clones, which were found at relatively low frequencies in peripheral blood. Some of the motif variants had been reported before in the synovial fluid and blood of reactive arthritis patients, a finding that suggests common disease-initiation mechanisms. A TCR beta motif of eight highly homologous amino acid variants appeared characteristic of blood from ankylosing spondylitis patients.

The TCR comes from a male donor with ankylosing spondylitis or in good health (not recorded which). Sequencing used blood, either unsorted or a sorted T cell fraction (not recorded which). The chain uses TRBV12-5 and TRBJ2-5; 8 middle bases align to TRBD1. The nucleotide sequence is TGTGCTAGTGCTCCCGGACAGGGAAGGGAGACCCAGTACTTC. Its protein is CASAPGQGRETQYF.